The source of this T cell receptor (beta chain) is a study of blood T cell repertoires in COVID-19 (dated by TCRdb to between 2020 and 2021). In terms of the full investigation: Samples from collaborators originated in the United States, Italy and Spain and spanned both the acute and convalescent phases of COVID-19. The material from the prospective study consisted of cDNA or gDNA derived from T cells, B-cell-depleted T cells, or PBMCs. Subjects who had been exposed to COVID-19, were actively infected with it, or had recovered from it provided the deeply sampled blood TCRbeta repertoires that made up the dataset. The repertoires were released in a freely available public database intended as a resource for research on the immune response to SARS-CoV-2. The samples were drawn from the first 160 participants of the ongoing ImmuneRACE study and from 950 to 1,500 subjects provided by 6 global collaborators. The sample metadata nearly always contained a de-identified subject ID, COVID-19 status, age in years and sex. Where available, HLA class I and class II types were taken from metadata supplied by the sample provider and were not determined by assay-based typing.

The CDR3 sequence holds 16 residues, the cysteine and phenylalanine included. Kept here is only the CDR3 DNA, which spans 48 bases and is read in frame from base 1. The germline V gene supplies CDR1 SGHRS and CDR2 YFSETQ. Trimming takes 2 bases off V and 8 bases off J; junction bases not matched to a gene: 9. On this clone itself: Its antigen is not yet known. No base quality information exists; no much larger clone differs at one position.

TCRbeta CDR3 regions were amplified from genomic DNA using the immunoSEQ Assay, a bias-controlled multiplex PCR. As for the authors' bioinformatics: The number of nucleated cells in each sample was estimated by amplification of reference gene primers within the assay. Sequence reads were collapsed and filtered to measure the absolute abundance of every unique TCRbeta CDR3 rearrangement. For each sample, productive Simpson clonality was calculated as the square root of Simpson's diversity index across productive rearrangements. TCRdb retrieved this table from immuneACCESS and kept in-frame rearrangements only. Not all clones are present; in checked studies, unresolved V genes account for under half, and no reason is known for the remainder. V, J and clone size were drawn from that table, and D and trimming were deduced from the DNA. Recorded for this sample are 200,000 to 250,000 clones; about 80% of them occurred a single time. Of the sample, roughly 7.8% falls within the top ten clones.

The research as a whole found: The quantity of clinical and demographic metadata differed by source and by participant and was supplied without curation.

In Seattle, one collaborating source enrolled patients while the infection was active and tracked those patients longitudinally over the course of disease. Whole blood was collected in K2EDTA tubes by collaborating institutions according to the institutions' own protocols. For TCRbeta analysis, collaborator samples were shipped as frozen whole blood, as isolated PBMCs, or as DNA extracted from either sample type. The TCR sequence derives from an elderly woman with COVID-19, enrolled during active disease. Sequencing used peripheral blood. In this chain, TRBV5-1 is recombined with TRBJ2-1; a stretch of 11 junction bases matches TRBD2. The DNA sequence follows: TGCGCCAGCAGCTTAACCGGGACTAGCGGTCAGGATGAGCAGTTCTTC. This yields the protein CASSLTGTSGQDEQFF. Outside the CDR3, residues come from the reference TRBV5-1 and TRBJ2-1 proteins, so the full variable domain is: KAGVTQTPRYLIKTRGQQVTLSCSPISGHRSVSWYQQTPGQGLQFLFEYFSETQRNKGNFPGRFSGRQFSNSRSEMNVSTLELGDSALYLCASSLTGTSGQDEQFFGPGTRLTVL.